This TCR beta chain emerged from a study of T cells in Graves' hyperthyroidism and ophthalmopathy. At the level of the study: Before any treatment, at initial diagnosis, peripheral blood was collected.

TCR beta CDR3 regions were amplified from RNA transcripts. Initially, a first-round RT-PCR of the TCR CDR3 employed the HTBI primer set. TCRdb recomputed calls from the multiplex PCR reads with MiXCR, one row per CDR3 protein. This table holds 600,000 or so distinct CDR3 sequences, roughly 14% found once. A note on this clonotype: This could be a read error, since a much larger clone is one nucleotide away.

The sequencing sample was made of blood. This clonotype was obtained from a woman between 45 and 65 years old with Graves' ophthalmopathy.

In DNA, the CDR3 is TGTGCCAGCAGCTCCTACAGGGTGGGAGCTAGCTATGGCTACACCTTC. It encodes CASSSYRVGASYGYTF. The chain links TRBV11-2 to TRBJ1-2, with a weak D call TRBD1 (6 bases). The CDR3 loop spans 16 amino acids. From germline, CDR1 is SGHAT and CDR2 FQNNGV. The V and J ends lost 4 bases and 4 bases respectively, with 19 bases between them.